One and the same sample provided the 20 T cell receptor beta chains below, sequenced in a study of cytomegalovirus exposure and HLA in healthy donors. The PCR used 60 Vbeta and 13 Jbeta primers. Data came from immunoSEQ multiplex PCR; TCRdb stores just in-frame clones and leaves some out. The sample shows 110,000 to 150,000 clones, roughly 80% of them seen only once. Sequencing was performed on PBMCs. These TCRs come from a male donor in good health and CMV-seronegative.

The chain has TRBV7-2 and TRBJ1-2, with 8 bases that match TRBD1. V shed 1 base and J 8 bases; nucleotides not matched to a gene: 9. The germline CDR1 and CDR2 sequences are SGHTA and FQGNSA. CDR3 size: 15 residues. The CDR3 coding sequence is TGTGCCAGCAGCTTAGATTTTAGGACAGGGAGCGGCTACACCTTC. Protein: CASSLDFRTGSGYTF.

V is TRBV10-2 and J is TRBJ1-1; D gene uncertain. The CDR3 runs 13 residues. Trimming left V 4 bases short and J 4 bases short, with 10 bases between. Germline lookup yields CDR1 WSHSY and CDR2 SAAADI. In nucleotides, the CDR3 is TGCGCCAGCAGTGTAGGAGGAGGCACTGAAGCTTTCTTT. Translated: CASSVGGGTEAFF.

CDR3 sequence reads: CASSLGSSTEAFF. CDR3 DNA: TGCGCCAGCAGCTTGGGATCGAGCACTGAAGCTTTCTTT. V gene TRBV5-1 combines with J gene TRBJ1-1; no clear D. The CDR3 is 13 residues long. Germline assignment: CDR1 SGHRS and CDR2 YFSETQ. The germline V and J ends were trimmed by 0 bases and 4 bases, with 7 bases remaining between them.

This sequence joins TRBV19 and TRBJ1-1, with 9 bases matching TRBD1. The CDR3 spans 15 residues. Germline CDR1 is LNHDA and CDR2 is SQIVND (reference sequence). The ends lost 4 bases at V and 4 bases at J; junction bases unmatched: 7. CDR3 amino acids: CASSNKQGAGTEAFF. The CDR3 DNA sequence: TGTGCCAGTAGTAACAAACAGGGGGCAGGCACTGAAGCTTTCTTT.

Here the CDR3 DNA reads TGTGCCAGCAGCCCGGGAGTACAAGGCGGGGATACGCAGTATTTT. This sequence encodes CASSPGVQGGDTQYF. The chain has TRBV5-6 and TRBJ2-3; TRBD2 might be the D (6 bases). The germline gives CDR1 SGHDT, CDR2 YYEEEE. This CDR3 region has 15 residues. V was cut by 4 bases and J by 6 bases, with 18 bases left in between.

V usage is TRBV5-6 and J usage is TRBJ2-1, with 8 bases matching TRBD1. V trimming: 0 bases; J trimming: 7 bases; junction bases outside the gene matches: 0. This CDR3 region has 13 residues. Germline CDR1 is SGHDT and CDR2 is YYEEEE. The CDR3 DNA sequence: TGTGCCAGCAGCTTGGGGACAGGGAATGAGCAGTTCTTC. As protein: CASSLGTGNEQFF.

This clone has only one observation. The chain uses TRBV15 and TRBJ1-2; possible D gene TRBD1, 6 bases. V was trimmed by 2 bases and J by 6 bases, leaving 22 bases between them. The CDR3 has 17 amino acids. The germline V gene encodes CDR1 LNHNV and CDR2 YYDKDF (reference sequence). CDR3 loop: CATSRLSGRREGDGYTF. The DNA of the CDR3 is TGTGCCACCAGCAGACTTTCGGGAAGGAGGGAGGGGGATGGCTACACCTTC.

V is TRBV5-1 and J is TRBJ2-1, with no clear D. Germline V gives CDR1 SGHRS, CDR2 YFSETQ. CDR3 length equals 13 residues. V was cut by 5 bases and J by 2 bases, with 8 bases left in between. CDR3 sequence (DNA): TGCGCCAGCAGTACAGTACCCTACAATGAGCAGTTCTTC. Amino acid sequence: CASSTVPYNEQFF.

This chain connects TRBV30 to TRBJ1-6; no firm D call. Germline V gives CDR1 GTSNPN, CDR2 SVGIG (reference sequence). V was clipped by 5 bases and J by 5 bases, with 7 bases between them. The CDR3 consists of 12 residues. The chain's CDR3 is CAWGLNNSPLHF. The CDR3 DNA sequence: TGTGCCTGGGGTCTAAATAATTCACCCCTCCACTTT.

The V call is TRBV29-1, the J call TRBJ2-7; maybe TRBD1 (5 bases). Germline assignment: CDR1 SQVTM and CDR2 ANQGSEA. The CDR3 has 11 amino acids. Trimming left V 8 bases short and J 3 bases short, with 11 bases between. The CDR3 is CSYGQGYEQYF. The CDR3 coding sequence is TGCAGCTATGGGCAGGGCTACGAGCAGTACTTC.

The J gene is TRBJ2-1, the V gene TRBV13, with 7 bases fitting TRBD1. The CDR3 sequence is 14 residues long. The V segment lost 6 bases and the J segment 7 bases; nucleotides outside the gene matches: 9. Germline V CDR1 and CDR2: PRHDT, FYEKMQ (reference sequence). CDR3 DNA sequence: TGTGCCAGCAGAAACCGGGACAGTAGTAATGAGCAGTTCTTC. This gives the protein CASRNRDSSNEQFF.

This chain connects TRBV11-2 to TRBJ2-1; 7 bases agree with TRBD1. V lost 5 bases, J lost 10 bases, and 8 bases stayed unmatched. This CDR3 is built from 13 residues. Germline V gene lookup returns CDR1 SGHAT and CDR2 FQNNGV. As DNA, the CDR3 is TGTGCCAGCAGCAGCGACAGGGCTAGGGAGCAGTTCTTC. As protein: CASSSDRAREQFF. Variable domain in full (rest from reference TRBV11-2 and TRBJ2-1): EAGVAQSPRYKIIEKRQSVAFWCNPISGHATLYWYQQILGQGPKLLIQFQNNGVVDDSQLPKDRFSAERLKGVDSTLKIQPAKLEDSAVYLCASSSDRAREQFFGPGTRLTVL.

This chain links TRBV18 with TRBJ1-2; D unresolved. Trimming pared 1 base from V and 4 bases from J, leaving 13 bases between. Germline CDR1 and CDR2: KGHSH and LQKENI. This CDR3 spans 15 amino acids. The CDR3 reads CASSPRLGEFYGYTF. The CDR3 region has the DNA TGTGCCAGCTCACCACGACTTGGAGAGTTCTATGGCTACACCTTC.

This chain joins TRBV2 and TRBJ1-1; no reliable D call. V dropped 7 bases and J dropped 3 bases, with 9 bases sitting between them. This CDR3 contains 12 residues. The germline CDR1 and CDR2 sequences are SNHLY and FYNNEI. CDR3 coding DNA: TGTGCCAGCAAGTATGAGGACACTGAAGCTTTCTTT. Amino acids: CASKYEDTEAFF.

V and J are TRBV19 and TRBJ2-5, with D possibly matching TRBD1 (5 bases). Germline V lookup: CDR1 LNHDA, CDR2 SQIVND (reference sequence). This CDR3 is 16 amino acids long. The germline V and J ends were trimmed by 0 bases and 3 bases, with 14 bases remaining between them. The CDR3 nucleotides are TGTGCCAGTAGTATAGAACACGGCAGGGCGAAAGAGACCCAGTACTTC. Translated: CASSIEHGRAKETQYF.

This sequence joins TRBV5-6 and TRBJ2-7, with 7 bases aligning to TRBD1. Looked up from germline, CDR1 is SGHDT and CDR2 is YYEEEE. The CDR3 has 14 residues. V trimming: 4 bases; J trimming: 5 bases; junction bases outside the gene matches: 9. This chain's CDR3 is CASSAMTGRDEQYF. The CDR3 DNA is TGTGCCAGCAGCGCGATGACAGGGCGCGACGAGCAGTACTTC.

Here the CDR3 reads CASSLARGQGADTQYF. CDR3 in DNA: TGTGCCAGCAGCTTAGCGAGGGGACAGGGGGCAGATACGCAGTATTTT. The chain employs TRBV7-2 and TRBJ2-3, with 11 bases matching TRBD1. Germline V gives CDR1 SGHTA, CDR2 FQGNSA. V shed 0 bases and J 4 bases; nucleotides not matched to a gene: 3. CDR3 size: 16 residues.

V gene TRBV6-5 combines with J gene TRBJ1-1, with 7 bases aligning to TRBD1. Germline assignment: CDR1 MNHEY and CDR2 SVGAGI. This CDR3 has 14 residues. Unmatched junction bases numbered 10, after V lost 6 bases and J lost 6 bases. CDR3 in amino acids: CASRIQTGSAEAFF. The CDR3 bases are TGTGCCAGCAGGATTCAGACAGGGTCGGCTGAAGCTTTCTTT.

This rearrangement joins TRBV9 to TRBJ2-5; 10 bases align to TRBD2. CDR1 and CDR2 from the germline V gene are SGDLS and YYNGEE. The CDR3 contains 16 residues. V dropped 0 bases and J dropped 5; count of bases not matched to a gene: 7. The CDR3 nucleotides are TGTGCCAGCAGCGTAGGAGGTAGCGGGGGGTTGGAGACCCAGTACTTC. It translates to CASSVGGSGGLETQYF.

The rearrangement joins TRBV5-1 to TRBJ2-5; TRBD1 matches at 11 bases. The CDR3 extends over 14 amino acids. Unmatched junction bases numbered 5, after V lost 5 bases and J lost 5 bases. The V gene's germline CDR1 is SGHRS and CDR2 YFSETQ. CDR3 sequence (DNA): TGCGCCAGCAGGGAGGACAGGGGGCAGGAGACCCAGTACTTC. Protein product: CASREDRGQETQYF.